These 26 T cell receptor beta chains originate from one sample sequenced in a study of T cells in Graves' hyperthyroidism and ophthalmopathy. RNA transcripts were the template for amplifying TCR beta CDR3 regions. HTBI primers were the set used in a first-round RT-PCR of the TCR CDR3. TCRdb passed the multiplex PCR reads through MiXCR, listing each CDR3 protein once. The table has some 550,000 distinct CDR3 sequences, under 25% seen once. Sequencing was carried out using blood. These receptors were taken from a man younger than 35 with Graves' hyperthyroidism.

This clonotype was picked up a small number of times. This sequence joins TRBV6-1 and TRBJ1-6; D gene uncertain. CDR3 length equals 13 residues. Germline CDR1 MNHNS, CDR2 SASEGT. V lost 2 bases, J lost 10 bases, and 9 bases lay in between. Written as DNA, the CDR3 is TGTGCCAGCAGTGAAACAACGGAATCACCCCTCCACTTT. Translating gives CASSETTESPLHF.

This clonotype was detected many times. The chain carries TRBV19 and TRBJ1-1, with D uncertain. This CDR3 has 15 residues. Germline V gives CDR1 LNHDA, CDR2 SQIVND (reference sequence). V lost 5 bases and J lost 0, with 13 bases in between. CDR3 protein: CASSLGRQLNTEAFF. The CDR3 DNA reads TGTGCCAGTAGTCTCGGGAGGCAGTTGAACACTGAAGCTTTCTTT.

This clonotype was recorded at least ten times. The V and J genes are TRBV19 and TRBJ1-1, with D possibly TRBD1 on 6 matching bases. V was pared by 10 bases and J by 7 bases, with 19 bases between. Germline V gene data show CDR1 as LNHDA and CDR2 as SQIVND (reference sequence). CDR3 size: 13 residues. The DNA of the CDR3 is TGTGCCACTGAAGTTAACAGGGCTGGTGAAGCTTTCTTT. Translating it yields CATEVNRAGEAFF. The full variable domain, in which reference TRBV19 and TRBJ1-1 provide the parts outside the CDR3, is DGGITQSPKYLFRKEGQNVTLSCEQNLNHDAMYWYRQDPGQGLRLIYYSQIVNDFQKGDIAEGYSVSREKKESFPLTVTSAQKNPTAFYLCATEVNRAGEAFFGQGTRLTVV.

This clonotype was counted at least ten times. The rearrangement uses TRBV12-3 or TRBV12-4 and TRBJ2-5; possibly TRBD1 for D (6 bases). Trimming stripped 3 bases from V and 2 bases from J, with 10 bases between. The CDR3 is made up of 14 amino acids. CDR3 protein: CASSLDDRQETQYF. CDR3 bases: TGTGCCAGCAGTTTGGATGACAGGCAAGAGACCCAGTACTTC.

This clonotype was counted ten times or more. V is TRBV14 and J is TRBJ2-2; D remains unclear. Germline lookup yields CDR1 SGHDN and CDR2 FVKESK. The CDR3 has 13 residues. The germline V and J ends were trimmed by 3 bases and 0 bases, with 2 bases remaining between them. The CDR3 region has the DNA TGTGCCAGCAGCCAGGCGAACACCGGGGAGCTGTTTTTT. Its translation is CASSQANTGELFF.

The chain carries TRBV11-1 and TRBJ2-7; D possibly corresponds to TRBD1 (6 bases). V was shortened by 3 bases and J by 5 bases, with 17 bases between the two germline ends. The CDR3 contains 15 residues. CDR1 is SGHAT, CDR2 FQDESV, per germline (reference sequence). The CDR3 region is CASSFWARQGNEQYF. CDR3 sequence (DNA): TGTGCCAGCAGCTTCTGGGCCAGGCAGGGGAACGAGCAGTACTTC. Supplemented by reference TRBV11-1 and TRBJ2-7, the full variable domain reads EAEVAQSPRYKITEKSQAVAFWCDPISGHATLYWYRQILGQGPELLVQFQDESVVDDSQLPKDRFSAERLKGVDSTLKIQPAELGDSAMYLCASSFWARQGNEQYFGPGTRLTVT.

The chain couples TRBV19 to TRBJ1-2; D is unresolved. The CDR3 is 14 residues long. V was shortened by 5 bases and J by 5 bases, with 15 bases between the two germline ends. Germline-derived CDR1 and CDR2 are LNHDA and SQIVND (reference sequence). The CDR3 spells CASSPRFLDYGYTF. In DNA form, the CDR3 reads TGTGCCAGTAGTCCTAGGTTTCTCGATTATGGCTACACCTTC.

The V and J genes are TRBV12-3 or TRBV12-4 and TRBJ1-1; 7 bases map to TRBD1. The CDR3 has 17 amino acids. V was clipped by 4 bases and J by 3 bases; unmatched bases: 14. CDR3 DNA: TGTGCCAGCAGTTCCTACCTTGGCGCCAGGGGGGACACTGAAGCTTTCTTT. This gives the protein CASSSYLGARGDTEAFF.

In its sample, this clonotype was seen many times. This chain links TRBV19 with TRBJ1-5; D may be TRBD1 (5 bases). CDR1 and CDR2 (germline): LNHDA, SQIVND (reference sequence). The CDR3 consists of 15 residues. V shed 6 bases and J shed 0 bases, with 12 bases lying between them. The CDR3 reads CASRLGRSSNQPQHF. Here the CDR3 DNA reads TGTGCCAGTAGATTGGGACGTAGTAGCAATCAGCCCCAGCATTTT.

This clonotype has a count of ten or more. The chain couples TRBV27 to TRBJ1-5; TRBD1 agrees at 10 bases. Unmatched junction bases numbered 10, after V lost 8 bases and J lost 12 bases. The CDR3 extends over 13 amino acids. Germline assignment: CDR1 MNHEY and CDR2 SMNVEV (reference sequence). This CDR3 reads CASGRDRGNNQHF. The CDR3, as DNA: TGTGCCAGCGGCCGGGACAGGGGCAATAACCAGCATTTT.

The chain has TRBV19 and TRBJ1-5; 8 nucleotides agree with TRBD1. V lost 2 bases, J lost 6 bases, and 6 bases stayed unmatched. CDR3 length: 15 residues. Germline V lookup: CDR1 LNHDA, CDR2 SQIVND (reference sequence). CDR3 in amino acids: CASSIFLGQGQPQHF. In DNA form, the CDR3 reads TGTGCCAGTAGTATATTCCTTGGACAGGGTCAGCCCCAGCATTTT.

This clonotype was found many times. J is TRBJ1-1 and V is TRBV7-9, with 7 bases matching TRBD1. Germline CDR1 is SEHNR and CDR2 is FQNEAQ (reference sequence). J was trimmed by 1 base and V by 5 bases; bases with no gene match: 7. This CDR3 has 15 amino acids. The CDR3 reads CASSPWDRPNTEAFF. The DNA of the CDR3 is TGTGCCAGCAGCCCCTGGGACAGACCGAACACTGAAGCTTTCTTT.

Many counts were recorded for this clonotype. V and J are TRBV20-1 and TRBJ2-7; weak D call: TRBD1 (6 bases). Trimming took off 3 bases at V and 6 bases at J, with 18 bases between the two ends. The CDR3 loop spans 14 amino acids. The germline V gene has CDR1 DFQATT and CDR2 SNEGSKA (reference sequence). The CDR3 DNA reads TGCAGTGCTAGTCCGCCTGGACAGCTTCGCGAGCAGTACTTC. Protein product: CSASPPGQLREQYF.

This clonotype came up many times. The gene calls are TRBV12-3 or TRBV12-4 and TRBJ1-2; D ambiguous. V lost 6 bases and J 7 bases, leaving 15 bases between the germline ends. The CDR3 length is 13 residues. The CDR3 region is CASSLGRVVGYTF. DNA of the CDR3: TGTGCCAGCAGCCTGGGTAGGGTTGTTGGCTACACCTTC.

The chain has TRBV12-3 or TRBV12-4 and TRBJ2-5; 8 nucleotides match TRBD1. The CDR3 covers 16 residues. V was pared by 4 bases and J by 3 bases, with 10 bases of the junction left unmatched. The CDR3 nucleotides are TGTGCCAGCAGTTCTTTCGACAGGGGTGGAAAAGAGACCCAGTACTTC. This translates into CASSSFDRGGKETQYF.

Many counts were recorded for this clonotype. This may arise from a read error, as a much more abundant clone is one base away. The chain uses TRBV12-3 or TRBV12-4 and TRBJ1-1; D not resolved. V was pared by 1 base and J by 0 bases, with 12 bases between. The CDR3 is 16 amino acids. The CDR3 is CASSLGPGWMNTEAFF. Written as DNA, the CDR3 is TGTGCCAGCAGTTTAGGTCCAGGATGGATGAACACTGAAGCTTTCTTT.

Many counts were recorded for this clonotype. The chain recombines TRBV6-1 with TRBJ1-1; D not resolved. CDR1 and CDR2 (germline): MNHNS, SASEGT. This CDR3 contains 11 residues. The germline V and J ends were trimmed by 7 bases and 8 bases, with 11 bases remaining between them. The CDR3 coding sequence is TGTGCCAGCACTCGAGTGGGGGAAGCTTTCTTT. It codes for CASTRVGEAFF.

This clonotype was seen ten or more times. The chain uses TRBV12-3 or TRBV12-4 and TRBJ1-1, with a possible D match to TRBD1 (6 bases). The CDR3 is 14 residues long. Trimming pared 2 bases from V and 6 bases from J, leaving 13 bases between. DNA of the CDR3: TGTGCCAGCAGTTTATCCCCGGGGGCCTCTGAAGCTTTCTTT. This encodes CASSLSPGASEAFF.

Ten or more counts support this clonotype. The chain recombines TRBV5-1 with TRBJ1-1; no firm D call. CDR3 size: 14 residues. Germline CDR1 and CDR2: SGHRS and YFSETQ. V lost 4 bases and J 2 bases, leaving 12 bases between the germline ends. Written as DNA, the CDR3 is TGCGCCAGCAGCCCGCAAAACACCAACACTGAAGCTTTCTTT. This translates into CASSPQNTNTEAFF.

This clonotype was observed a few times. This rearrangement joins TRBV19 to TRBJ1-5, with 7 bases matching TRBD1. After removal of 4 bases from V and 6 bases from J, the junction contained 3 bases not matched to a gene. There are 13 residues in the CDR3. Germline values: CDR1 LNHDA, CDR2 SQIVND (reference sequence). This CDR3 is CASSTGGAQPQHF. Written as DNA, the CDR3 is TGTGCCAGTAGTACAGGGGGTGCTCAGCCCCAGCATTTT.

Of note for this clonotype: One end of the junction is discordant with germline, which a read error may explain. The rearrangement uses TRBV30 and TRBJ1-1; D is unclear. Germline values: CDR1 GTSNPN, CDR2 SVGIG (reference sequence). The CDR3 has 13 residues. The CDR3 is CACSAHRNTEAFF. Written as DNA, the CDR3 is TGTGCCTGTAGTGCGCACCGTAACACTGAAGCTTTCTTT. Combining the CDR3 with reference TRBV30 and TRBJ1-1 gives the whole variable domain SQTIHQWPATLVQPVGSPLSLECTVEGTSNPNLYWYRQAAGRGLQLLFYSVGIGQISSEVPQNLSASRPQDRQFILSSKKLLLSDSGFYLCACSAHRNTEAFFGQGTRLTVV.

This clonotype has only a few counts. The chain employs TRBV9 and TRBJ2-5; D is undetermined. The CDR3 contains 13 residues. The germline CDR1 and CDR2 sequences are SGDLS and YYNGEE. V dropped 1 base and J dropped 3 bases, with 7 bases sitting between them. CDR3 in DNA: TGTGCCAGCAGCGTAAATCCAGAAGAGACCCAGTACTTC. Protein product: CASSVNPEETQYF.

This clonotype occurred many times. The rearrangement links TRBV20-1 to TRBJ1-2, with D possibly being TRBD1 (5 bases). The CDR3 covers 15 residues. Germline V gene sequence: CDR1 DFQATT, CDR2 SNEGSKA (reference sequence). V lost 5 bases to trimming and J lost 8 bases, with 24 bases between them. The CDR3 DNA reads TGCAGTGCTCCCCGTGGGACCGACGCTTGGGGAGGCTACACCTTC. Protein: CSAPRGTDAWGGYTF.

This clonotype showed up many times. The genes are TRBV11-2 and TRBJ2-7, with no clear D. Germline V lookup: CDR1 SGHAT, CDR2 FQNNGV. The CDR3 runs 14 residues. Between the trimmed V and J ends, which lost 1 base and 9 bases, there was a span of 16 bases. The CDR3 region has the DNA TGTGCCAGCAGCTTAGGAATCCACGGAGTGGGGCAGTACTTC. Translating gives CASSLGIHGVGQYF.

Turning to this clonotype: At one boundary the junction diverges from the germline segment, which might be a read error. The CDR3 region has the DNA TGTGCCAGCAGTTTGCGCTTCAAAAACATTAAGTACTTC. Translating it yields CASSLRFKNIKYF. This chain connects TRBV28 to TRBJ2-4; D gene uncertain. The CDR3 spans 13 residues. From germline, CDR1 is MDHEN and CDR2 SYDVKM.

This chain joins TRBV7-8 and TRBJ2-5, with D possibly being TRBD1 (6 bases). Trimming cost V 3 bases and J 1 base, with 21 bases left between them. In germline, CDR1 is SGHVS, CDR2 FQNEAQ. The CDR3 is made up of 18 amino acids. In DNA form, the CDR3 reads TGTGCCAGCAGCTTGAGATCTACAGGGTACGTCGGCCAAGAGACCCAGTACTTC. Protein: CASSLRSTGYVGQETQYF.